The clone carrying this T cell receptor beta chain was detected many times. What it binds is unknown. These data are taken from a study of CD8 T cells in ankylosing spondylitis. Findings and caveats of the study: Matched ankylosing spondylitis synovial fluid reportedly contained a significantly enriched population of disease-linked clones.

Libraries for TCR beta were made by quantitative 5'-RACE with molecular barcodes. MiXCR, run by TCRdb on the 5' RACE reads, gives a single entry per CDR3 protein. Found here are about 360,000 distinct CDR3 sequences, approximately 20% of them singletons; the top ten hold under 15%. The CDR3 covers 14 residues. The V gene lost 3 bases and the J gene lost 6 bases, with 12 bases spanning the gap. The sequenced sample was blood, either unsorted or a sorted T cell fraction (not recorded which). V is TRBV12-3 or TRBV12-4 and J is TRBJ2-1; a possible D gene is TRBD1 (5 bases). The source is a male donor with ankylosing spondylitis or in good health (not recorded which). CDR3 region: CASSFSQGSNEQFF. The CDR3 coding sequence is TGTGCCAGCAGTTTTAGCCAGGGCAGCAATGAGCAGTTCTTC.